Detailed here is one TCR beta chain. What it binds is unknown. These data come from a study of T cell responses to AZD1222 COVID-19 vaccine. Study-wide results and limits: Just five to seven AZD1222 recipients tested seropositive at baseline. Elevations in Spike-specific TCR breadth and depth followed administration of two AZD1222 doses. Clonal diversity was possibly underestimated, and white British individuals and females predominated among donors.

Trimming removed 1 base from V and 5 bases from J, with 7 bases in between. Per the germline V gene, CDR1 is LGHNA and CDR2 is YSLEER. The CDR3 sequence is 13 residues long. Assay used: immunoSEQ multiplex PCR; TCRdb lists only in-frame clones, some missing. The top ten hold roughly 1.3% of the sample, which has 65,000 to 80,000 clones, approximately 83% seen once. Sequencing used peripheral blood, obtained 28 days after the second AZD1222 dose. The chain carries TRBV4-3 and TRBJ2-3; D is uncertain. The TCR originated in an adult who received the AZD1222 COVID-19 vaccine. The CDR3, as DNA: TGCGCCAGCAGCCAAGGGGATGGAGATACGCAGTATTTT. This gives the protein CASSQGDGDTQYF.